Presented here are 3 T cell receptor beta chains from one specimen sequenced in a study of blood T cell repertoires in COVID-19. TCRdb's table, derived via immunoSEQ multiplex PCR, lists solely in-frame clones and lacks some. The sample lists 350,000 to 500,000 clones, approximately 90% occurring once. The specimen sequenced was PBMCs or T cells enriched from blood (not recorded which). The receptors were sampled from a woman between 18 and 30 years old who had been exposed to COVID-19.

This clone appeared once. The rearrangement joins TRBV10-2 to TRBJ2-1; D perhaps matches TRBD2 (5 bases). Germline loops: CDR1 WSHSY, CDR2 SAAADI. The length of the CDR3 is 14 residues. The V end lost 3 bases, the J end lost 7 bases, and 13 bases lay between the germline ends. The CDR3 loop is CASSDLGRGNEQFF. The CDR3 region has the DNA TGCGCCAGCAGTGATCTGGGCAGAGGGAATGAGCAGTTCTTC.

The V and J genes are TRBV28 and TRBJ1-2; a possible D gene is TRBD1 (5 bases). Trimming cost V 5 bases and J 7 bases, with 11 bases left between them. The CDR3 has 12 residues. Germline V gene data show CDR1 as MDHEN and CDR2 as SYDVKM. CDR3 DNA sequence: TGTGCCAGCAGTCCTTCGGGGGGTGGCTACACCTTC. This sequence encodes CASSPSGGGYTF.

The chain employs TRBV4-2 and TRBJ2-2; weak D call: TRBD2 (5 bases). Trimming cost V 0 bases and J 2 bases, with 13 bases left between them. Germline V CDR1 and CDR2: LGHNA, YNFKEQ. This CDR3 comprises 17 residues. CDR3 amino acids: CASSQEPSGVNTGELFF. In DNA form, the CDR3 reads TGTGCCAGCAGCCAAGAGCCCAGCGGAGTTAACACCGGGGAGCTGTTTTTT.